What follows are 27 T cell receptor beta chains derived from one specimen sequenced in a study of OX40 agonist ivuxolimab in advanced cancers. Sequenced by immunoSEQ multiplex PCR; TCRdb stores in-frame clones only, minus some. The table includes some 70,000 clones, 75% to 90% detected once. The specimen was CD4+ or CD8+ T cells sorted from blood, collected in a trial of the OX40 agonist ivuxolimab. Receptors originate from an adult with an advanced solid tumor such as melanoma, head and neck, liver or kidney cancer.

The V gene is TRBV30, the J gene TRBJ2-4; D may match TRBD1 or TRBD2 (6 bases each). This CDR3 has 13 amino acids. Trimming pared 0 bases from V and 8 bases from J, leaving 11 bases between. The germline V gene has CDR1 GTSNPN and CDR2 SVGIG (reference sequence). The CDR3 nucleotides are TGTGCCTGGAGTGTAGGGGGGTTAGACATTCAGTACTTC. It yields the protein CAWSVGGLDIQYF.

Concerning this clone: The identical CDR3 is also encoded by other nucleotide sequences in the sample. V usage is TRBV7-6 and J usage is TRBJ2-1, with 13 bases fitting TRBD2. The CDR3 is made up of 16 amino acids. The germline CDR1 and CDR2 sequences are SGHVS and FNYEAQ. V gave up 2 bases and J gave up 10 bases; unmatched junction bases: 8. The CDR3 spells CASSLTRLAGGNEQFF. As DNA, the CDR3 is TGTGCCAGCAGCTTAACACGACTAGCGGGAGGTAACGAGCAGTTCTTC.

The rearrangement links TRBV18 to TRBJ1-1; D possibly corresponds to TRBD1 (5 bases). CDR1 KGHSH and CDR2 LQKENI come from the germline V gene. V was clipped by 5 bases and J by 5 bases, with 15 bases between them. The CDR3 spans 14 residues. This chain's CDR3 is CASSSQGGRTEAFF. In nucleotides, the CDR3 is TGTGCCAGCTCATCCCAGGGAGGGCGGACTGAAGCTTTCTTT.

This clone was observed once. The chain couples TRBV28 to TRBJ1-2; the D is unclear. CDR1 is MDHEN, CDR2 SYDVKM, per germline. V gave up 4 bases and J gave up 2 bases, with 14 bases separating them. This CDR3 spans 15 amino acids. The CDR3 sequence is CASSSPGPWNYGYTF. The CDR3 region has the DNA TGTGCCAGCAGTTCCCCGGGTCCATGGAACTATGGCTACACCTTC.

V usage is TRBV18 and J usage is TRBJ2-3, with 8 nucleotides matching TRBD2. With V trimmed by 6 bases and J by 3 bases, 5 bases remained unmatched. The CDR3 is 14 amino acids. The germline V gene encodes CDR1 KGHSH and CDR2 LQKENI. The DNA of the CDR3 is TGTGCCAGCTCGGGCGGCGGGGGGACAGATACGCAGTATTTT. It translates to CASSGGGGTDTQYF.

V usage is TRBV7-6 and J usage is TRBJ2-1, with D maybe TRBD2 (5 bases). This CDR3 has 18 residues. The V and J ends lost 4 bases and 5 bases respectively, with 24 bases between them. Germline assignment: CDR1 SGHVS and CDR2 FNYEAQ. CDR3 loop: CASSSTTLTRTGDNEQFF. The CDR3 region has the DNA TGTGCCAGCAGCTCAACTACACTAACAAGGACCGGGGACAATGAGCAGTTCTTC.

This chain links TRBV2 with TRBJ2-7; the match to TRBD1 covers 8 bases. CDR1 is SNHLY and CDR2 is FYNNEI in the germline V gene. The CDR3 covers 14 residues. V trimming: 1 base; J trimming: 6 bases; junction bases outside the gene matches: 5. The CDR3 is CASSEGQGMGEQYF. CDR3 DNA sequence: TGTGCCAGCAGTGAAGGACAGGGGATGGGCGAGCAGTACTTC.

The sample holds one count of this clone. This chain joins TRBV6-1 and TRBJ1-2, with TRBD1 identical over 8 bases. Germline trimming cut 3 bases from V and 4 bases from J; bases unmatched to any gene: 10. Germline-derived CDR1 and CDR2 are MNHNS and SASEGT. The CDR3 is 16 amino acids. The chain's CDR3 is CASSDGRGRRAYGYTF. For the CDR3, the DNA is TGTGCCAGCAGTGATGGCAGGGGGCGTCGGGCCTATGGCTACACCTTC.

V usage is TRBV12-5 and J usage is TRBJ2-2; TRBD2 matches 7 bases. V dropped 0 bases and J dropped 3; count of bases not matched to a gene: 19. The length of the CDR3 is 21 residues. Germline CDR1 is LGHNT and CDR2 is FRNRAP. The CDR3 DNA is TGTGCTAGTGGTTTGGTACCGAAGGCTAGCGGCCTTGGAAGGGACACCGGGGAGCTGTTTTTT. Residues: CASGLVPKASGLGRDTGELFF.

The chain uses TRBV27 and TRBJ2-5; D is possibly TRBD2 (5 bases). Germline loops: CDR1 MNHEY, CDR2 SMNVEV (reference sequence). The V gene lost 6 bases and the J gene lost 1 base, with 18 bases spanning the gap. This CDR3 is 16 amino acids long. The CDR3 loop is CASRPPRGLLQETQYF. Written as DNA, the CDR3 is TGTGCCAGCAGACCTCCCCGGGGTCTCCTCCAAGAGACCCAGTACTTC.

The chain carries TRBV7-9 and TRBJ2-3; possible D gene TRBD2, 6 bases. Germline V gene sequence: CDR1 SEHNR, CDR2 FQNEAQ (reference sequence). Trimming cost V 3 bases and J 1 base, with 8 bases left between them. This CDR3 has 14 amino acids. The CDR3 sequence is CASSFSGGTDTQYF. The CDR3 bases are TGTGCCAGCAGCTTTAGCGGTGGCACAGATACGCAGTATTTT.

This rearrangement joins TRBV28 to TRBJ1-2; unclear D gene. Per germline, CDR1 MDHEN and CDR2 SYDVKM. The CDR3 has 14 residues. With 1 base removed from V and 10 bases from J, the gap between germline ends came to 16 bases. CDR3: CASSLSAVPSDYTF. The DNA of the CDR3 is TGTGCCAGCAGTTTATCGGCGGTTCCCTCTGACTACACCTTC.

The rearrangement uses TRBV5-1 and TRBJ2-7; TRBD2 agrees at 9 bases. This CDR3 contains 14 residues. V lost 4 bases, J lost 2 bases, and 4 bases stayed unmatched. Germline CDR1 is SGHRS and CDR2 is YFSETQ. This CDR3 reads CASSGAGGAYEQYF. CDR3 nucleotide sequence: TGCGCCAGCAGCGGGGCGGGAGGGGCCTACGAGCAGTACTTC.

V usage is TRBV10-2 and J usage is TRBJ2-2, with 7 nucleotides matching TRBD1. CDR3 length: 17 residues. The V segment lost 5 bases and the J segment 4 bases; nucleotides outside the gene matches: 13. The germline gives CDR1 WSHSY, CDR2 SAAADI. The CDR3 loop reads CASSPRVRGQGTGELFF. CDR3 nucleotides: TGCGCCAGCAGTCCCCGGGTTAGGGGGCAGGGCACCGGGGAGCTGTTTTTT.

V gene TRBV28 combines with J gene TRBJ1-1; D remains unclear. V gave up 11 bases and J gave up 5 bases, with 18 bases separating them. The CDR3 spans 13 residues. Germline CDR1 and CDR2: MDHEN and SYDVKM. The CDR3, as DNA: TGTGCCGGCCGAGGAGGGCGAGAGACTGAAGCTTTCTTT. This encodes CAGRGGRETEAFF.

The rearrangement joins TRBV2 to TRBJ2-1, with 8 bases aligning to TRBD2. CDR3 length: 14 amino acids. V was pared by 7 bases and J by 7 bases, with 9 bases of the junction left unmatched. From germline, CDR1 is SNHLY and CDR2 FYNNEI. In DNA form, the CDR3 reads TGTGCCAGCAACGTGGCGGGAGGAGGGAATGAGCAGTTCTTC. It codes for CASNVAGGGNEQFF.

This sequence joins TRBV19 and TRBJ2-2, with 12 bases matching TRBD1. Germline-derived CDR1 and CDR2 are LNHDA and SQIVND (reference sequence). The V gene end was trimmed by 5 bases and the J gene end by 6 bases; junction bases not matched to a gene: 7. This CDR3 is built from 16 residues. This CDR3 reads CASSVLGTGGPGELFF. CDR3 in DNA: TGTGCCAGTAGTGTCCTCGGGACAGGGGGCCCCGGGGAGCTGTTTTTT.

The rearrangement links TRBV10-2 to TRBJ1-3; 7 bases align to TRBD1. J was trimmed by 4 bases and V by 7 bases; bases with no gene match: 10. The germline V gene encodes CDR1 WSHSY and CDR2 SAAADI. The CDR3 runs to 15 residues. The chain's CDR3 is CASTDRRQGGNTIYF. CDR3 in DNA: TGCGCCAGCACAGACCGGAGACAGGGAGGAAACACCATATATTTT.

The rearrangement joins TRBV4-1 to TRBJ2-7, with a tentative D call TRBD2 (6 bases). CDR3 length: 15 amino acids. V shed 4 bases and J shed 3 bases, with 16 bases lying between them. Looked up from germline, CDR1 is MGHRA and CDR2 is YSYEKL. CDR3 sequence reads: CASSLRVGGFYEQYF. DNA for the CDR3: TGCGCCAGCAGCCTGAGGGTGGGGGGATTCTACGAGCAGTACTTC.

The V and J genes are TRBV18 and TRBJ2-3; 11 bases are shared with TRBD2. The junction had 8 bases not matched to a gene; V was cut back by 4 bases and J by 2 bases. CDR1 and CDR2 from the germline V gene are KGHSH and LQKENI. This CDR3 is 17 amino acids long. The CDR3, as DNA: TGTGCCAGCTCACACCGGGCTAGCGGGGGGCCCACAGATACGCAGTATTTT. Protein sequence: CASSHRASGGPTDTQYF.

V and J are TRBV2 and TRBJ2-5; D gene ambiguous. CDR3 size: 13 residues. V shed 10 bases and J shed 1 base, with 13 bases lying between them. Germline loops: CDR1 SNHLY, CDR2 FYNNEI. The CDR3 region has the DNA TGTGCCACTGACCTCGATTCCCAAGAGACCCAGTACTTC. This encodes CATDLDSQETQYF. The full variable domain, its missing parts supplied by reference TRBV2 and TRBJ2-5, is EPEVTQTPSHQVTQMGQEVILRCVPISNHLYFYWYRQILGQKVEFLVSFYNNEISEKSEIFDDQFSVERPDGSNFTLKIRSTKLEDSAMYFCATDLDSQETQYFGPGTRLLVL.

The V gene is TRBV6-6, the J gene TRBJ1-1, with D possibly being TRBD1 (6 bases). Germline assignment: CDR1 MNHNY and CDR2 SVGAGI (reference sequence). This CDR3 has 15 amino acids. The V end was cut by 4 bases, the J end by 2 bases, with 14 bases between. The CDR3 DNA reads as TGTGCCAGCAGTTCGCCGGACAGACTTAACACTGAAGCTTTCTTT. This translates into CASSSPDRLNTEAFF.

The genes are TRBV14 and TRBJ2-5, with a possible D match to TRBD1 (5 bases). The better agreement between TRBJ2-7 and the DNA end casts doubt on the J call. CDR3 length: 15 amino acids. CDR1 is SGHDN and CDR2 is FVKESK in the germline V gene. Here the CDR3 reads CASSQRKATVNEQYF. The CDR3, as DNA: TGTGCCAGCAGCCAACGTAAAGCGACAGTCAACGAGCAGTACTTC.

This chain uses TRBV5-4 with TRBJ2-6; D unclear. With 2 bases removed from V and 0 bases from J, the gap between germline ends came to 9 bases. Germline V gene data show CDR1 as SGHNT and CDR2 as YYREEE (reference sequence). This CDR3 has 16 amino acids. CDR3 bases: TGTGCCAGCAGCTTCGGGTTAAGCTCTGGGGCCAACGTCCTGACTTTC. Residues: CASSFGLSSGANVLTF.

This chain uses TRBV19 with TRBJ2-2, with D possibly matching TRBD1 (5 bases). Germline values: CDR1 LNHDA, CDR2 SQIVND (reference sequence). The CDR3 is 16 amino acids. Between the trimmed V and J ends, which lost 5 bases and 6 bases, there was a span of 19 bases. Here the CDR3 reads CASSPQGSYRAGELFF. Written as DNA, the CDR3 is TGTGCCAGTAGTCCCCAGGGTAGTTATCGAGCCGGGGAGCTGTTTTTT.

The chain uses TRBV7-2 and TRBJ2-7, with TRBD2 identical over 12 bases. V dropped 2 bases and J dropped 4; count of bases not matched to a gene: 9. The CDR3 loop spans 17 amino acids. Germline CDR1 SGHTA, CDR2 FQGNSA. This CDR3 reads CASSLPGASGGAYEQYF. As DNA, the CDR3 is TGTGCCAGCAGCTTACCGGGCGCTAGCGGGGGGGCTTACGAGCAGTACTTC.

The chain joins TRBV4-3 to TRBJ1-2; D possibly corresponds to TRBD1 (5 bases). The CDR3 has 15 residues. The germline V gene has CDR1 LGHNA and CDR2 YSLEER. With 8 bases removed from V and 2 bases from J, the gap between germline ends came to 18 bases. This CDR3 is CASSLTRRGNYGYTF. The CDR3 region has the DNA TGCGCCAGCTCCCTTACCCGGAGGGGCAACTATGGCTACACCTTC.